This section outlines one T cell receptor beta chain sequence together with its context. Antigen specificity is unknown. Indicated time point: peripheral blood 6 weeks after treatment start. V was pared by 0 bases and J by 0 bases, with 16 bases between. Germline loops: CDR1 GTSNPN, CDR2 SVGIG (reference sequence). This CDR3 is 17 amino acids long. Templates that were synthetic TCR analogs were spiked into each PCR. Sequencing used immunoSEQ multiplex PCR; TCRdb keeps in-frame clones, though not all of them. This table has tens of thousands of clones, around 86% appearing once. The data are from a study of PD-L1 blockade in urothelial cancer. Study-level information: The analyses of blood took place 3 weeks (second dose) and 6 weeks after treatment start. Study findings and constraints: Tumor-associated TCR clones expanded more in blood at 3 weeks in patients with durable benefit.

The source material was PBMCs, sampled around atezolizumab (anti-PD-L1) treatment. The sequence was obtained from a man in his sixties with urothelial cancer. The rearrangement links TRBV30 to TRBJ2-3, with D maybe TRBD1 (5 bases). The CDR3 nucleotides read TGTGCCTGGAGTGTACGAATTAGGGCAGGGAGCACAGATACGCAGTATTTT. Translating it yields CAWSVRIRAGSTDTQYF.